The clone carrying this T cell receptor (beta chain) was counted between two and nine times. Antigen: not known. This specimen comes from a study of T cells in Graves' hyperthyroidism and ophthalmopathy. Study-wide context: Before treatment of any kind, peripheral blood was taken at initial diagnosis.

V shed 9 bases and J shed 0 bases, with 14 bases lying between them. Germline CDR1 and CDR2: MNHNS and SASEGT. The length of the CDR3 is 14 residues. PBMCs came from about 10 ml fresh peripheral blood. Amplified TCR beta CDR3 regions derived from RNA transcripts. Initially, a first-round RT-PCR of the TCR CDR3 employed the HTBI primer set. TCRdb re-called the multiplex PCR reads with MiXCR, one entry per CDR3 protein. The sample consists of about 560,000 distinct CDR3 sequences, around a sixth of them appearing once. Findings of the study overall: Ophthalmopathy onset followed model prediction by a median about 6.5 months.

The chain employs TRBV6-1 and TRBJ1-1; D gene ambiguous. Source material: blood. This receptor was identified in a woman aged 25 to 39 with Graves' hyperthyroidism. The CDR3 nucleotides read TGTGCCAGACCTCGGTCGGATATGAACACTGAAGCTTTCTTT. It is translated as CARPRSDMNTEAFF.